These T cell receptor beta chains were read from a single sample in a study of neurological immune-mediated disorders. Each CDR3 protein gets one entry after TCRdb re-called the 5' RACE reads with MiXCR. The sample contains roughly 39,000 distinct CDR3 sequences, 7.2% of which appear only once. Sequenced: CD4+ T cells from blood. These receptors were taken from a man aged 50-60 years in good health. Each CDR3 is given with its conserved first and last residue. D genes are given only for firm matches. The size field is filled for only some rows; it gives once, few, many or a size class.

TRBV10-3	TRBD1	TRBJ2-7	many	TGTGCCATCAGGGACCAGGGACAGGGTATGCCTGAGCAGTACTTC	CAIRDQGQGMPEQYF
TRBV5-4	NA	TRBJ2-3	many	TGTGCCAGCAGCTTGGGACTAGGCACAGATACGCAGTATTTT	CASSLGLGTDTQYF
TRBV28	NA	TRBJ2-7	NA	TGTGCCAGCAGTTTTTTCCAGGGTCATACCTACGAGCAGTACTTC	CASSFFQGHTYEQYF
TRBV6-6	TRBD1	TRBJ2-1	NA	TGTGCCAGCAGTAAGACAGGGGATGAGCAGTTCTTC	CASSKTGDEQFF
TRBV2	NA	TRBJ2-5	many	TGTGCCAGCATGCAGGATTTGCAAGAGACCCAGTACTTC	CASMQDLQETQYF
TRBV6-6	NA	TRBJ1-5	many	TGTGCCAGCAGTTCCTCCAGCGAGCCCCAGCATTTT	CASSSSSEPQHF
TRBV7-9	NA	TRBJ1-1	many	TGTGCCAGCAGCTTTATAGCGGGGCTTAACACTGAAGCTTTCTTT	CASSFIAGLNTEAFF
TRBV27	NA	TRBJ1-1	many	TGTGCCAGCAGTGCTGAAGGAAGCACTGAAGCTTTCTTT	CASSAEGSTEAFF
TRBV10-3	NA	TRBJ1-3	many	TGTGCCATCAGTGAGTCGGGGGGCCGAAGCTCTGGAAACACCATATATTTT	CAISESGGRSSGNTIYF
TRBV5-1	NA	TRBJ2-1	NA	TGCGCCAGCAAGACGGGATATAGGGGTGAGCAGTTCTTC	CASKTGYRGEQFF
TRBV20-1	TRBD1	TRBJ2-7	many	TGCAGTGCTAGAGATATCCCCGGGACAGGGGGCGAGCAGTACTTC	CSARDIPGTGGEQYF
TRBV4-1	NA	TRBJ2-1	many	TGCGCCAGCAGCCAGCAAGCTGGGACTCTCTACAATGAGCAGTTCTTC	CASSQQAGTLYNEQFF
TRBV19	TRBD1	TRBJ2-7	many	TGTGCCAGTAGCACGGGACAGGGGCCCTACGAGCAGTACTTC	CASSTGQGPYEQYF
TRBV5-1	NA	TRBJ1-6	many	TGCGCCAGCAGCTTGACAGAAAACTATAATTCACCCCTCCACTTT	CASSLTENYNSPLHF
TRBV4-2	NA	TRBJ1-5	many	TGTGCCAGCAGCCACCGACAGCTTAGCAATCAGCCCCAGCATTTT	CASSHRQLSNQPQHF
TRBV27	NA	TRBJ2-1	many	TGTGCCAGCAGTTTCCGGGTTGGTGAGCAGTTCTTC	CASSFRVGEQFF
TRBV28	NA	TRBJ1-2	many	TGTGCCAGCAGCCCTCCCCCCTATGGCTACACCTTC	CASSPPPYGYTF
TRBV12-3/TRBV12-4	NA	TRBJ2-5	many	TGTGCCAGCGCCCCATACACGGGAGTTAAGACCCAGTACTTC	CASAPYTGVKTQYF
TRBV10-3	NA	TRBJ2-1	NA	TGTGCCATCAGTGAACCAGCGGCCTACAATGAGCAGTTCTTC	CAISEPAAYNEQFF
TRBV29-1	NA	TRBJ2-1	many	TGCAGCGTTCTCTATTCCGTCGAGCAGTTCTTC	CSVLYSVEQFF
TRBV7-2	TRBD1	TRBJ1-1	many	TGTGCCAGCAGCTCCTCGAGGGGGCCCCGGGGGGCTTTCTTT	CASSSSRGPRGAFF
TRBV7-2	NA	TRBJ2-3	many	TGTGCCAGCAGCTTAGAGGGCTACCGCACAGATACGCAGTATTTT	CASSLEGYRTDTQYF
TRBV5-5	TRBD1	TRBJ1-2	many	TGTGCCAGCAGCCCCGGGACAGGGGCAAGTGGCTACACCTTC	CASSPGTGASGYTF
TRBV7-2	TRBD1	TRBJ1-6	once	TGTGCCAGAAGCTTAACGACAGGGCTTAATTCACCCCTCAACTTT	CARSLTTGLNSPLNF
TRBV7-2	NA	TRBJ2-7	many	TGTGCCAGCAGCCCCGACGGACGAAGATACGAGCAGTACTTC	CASSPDGRRYEQYF
TRBV20-1	NA	TRBJ2-2	many	TGCAGTGCTATTCCCTGGAACACCGGGGAGCTGTTTTTT	CSAIPWNTGELFF
TRBV28	TRBD1	TRBJ2-2	many	TGTGCCAGCAGTTCGGGACAGGGTGGCGGGGAGCTGTTTTTT	CASSSGQGGGELFF
TRBV18	NA	TRBJ2-7	many	TGTGCCAGCTCACCACCTAGTAACTACGAGCAGTACTTC	CASSPPSNYEQYF
TRBV6-2/TRBV6-3	NA	TRBJ1-5	many	TGTGCCAGCAGTTACTCGAATGCCATGGCCCAGCATTTT	CASSYSNAMAQHF
TRBV20-1	NA	TRBJ1-2	many	TGCAGTGCTAGAGTGCCTTCAAAAAACTATGGCTACACCTTC	CSARVPSKNYGYTF
TRBV11-2	NA	TRBJ2-1	many	TGTGCCAGCAGCCTCGGGGGCTCCTACAATGAGCAGTTCTTC	CASSLGGSYNEQFF
TRBV5-1	NA	TRBJ2-7	many	TGCGCCAGCAGCTTAGACAGGTTACCCTACGAGCAGTACTTC	CASSLDRLPYEQYF
TRBV7-2	NA	TRBJ2-1	NA	TGTGCCAGCAGCTCCCTAGGTTCTTACAATGAGCAGTTCTTC	CASSSLGSYNEQFF
TRBV19	NA	TRBJ1-2	few	TGTGCCAGTAGTACCAGACAGGTCTATGGCTACACCTTC	CASSTRQVYGYTF
TRBV12-3/TRBV12-4	TRBD1	TRBJ1-5	medium-sized	TGTGCCAGCAGTAGTACAGGGGTGGGTCAGCCCCAGCATTTT	CASSSTGVGQPQHF
TRBV12-3/TRBV12-4	TRBD2	TRBJ2-3	many	TGTGCCAGCAGGGTAGCGGGAGTAGATACGCAGTATTTT	CASRVAGVDTQYF